A selection of T cell receptor beta chains follows, all from one sample in a study of T-cell memory formation after mild COVID-19. TCRdb redid the calling of the 5' RACE reads with MiXCR, one entry per CDR3 protein. The sample holds some 340,000 distinct CDR3 sequences, 10% to 15% seen once. The specimen sequenced was PBMCs or a T cell subset sorted from them (not recorded which). All receptors derive from a man younger than 35 who had mild COVID-19 (a few samples of this study predate the infection). Cell type and time point are not known. Both conserved end residues are part of each CDR3. Fields, in order: J gene, D gene, clone size, V gene, CDR3 protein, CDR3 DNA. A D gene is named only where the DNA matches it firmly. The size of a clone is reported for some rows only, either as once, few or many, or as a class for expanded clones.

TRBJ1-2 . many TRBV5-5 CASSLYSSGGYGYTF TGTGCCAGCAGCTTGTATTCTTCTGGGGGCTATGGCTACACCTTC
TRBJ2-3 . few TRBV6-5 CASSLQGTTSTDTQYF TGTGCCAGCAGCTTACAGGGTACGACTAGCACAGATACGCAGTATTTT
TRBJ2-7 TRBD2 . TRBV9 CASSPSTGTSGGRSYEQYF TGTGCCAGCAGCCCCTCGACCGGGACTAGCGGGGGCCGATCCTACGAGCAGTACTTC
TRBJ1-2 TRBD1 . TRBV5-5 CASSLGTGNDETWGYTF TGTGCCAGCAGCTTGGGGACAGGGAACGATGAGACTTGGGGCTACACCTTC
TRBJ2-1 . many TRBV12-3/TRBV12-4 CASRRGNEQFF TGTGCCAGCAGGAGGGGAAATGAGCAGTTCTTC
TRBJ2-6 . . TRBV4-2 CASSQVDRHRSGANVLTF TGTGCCAGCAGCCAAGTCGACAGGCACCGCTCTGGGGCCAACGTCCTGACTTTC
TRBJ2-5 . few TRBV5-1 CASRAAETQYF TGCGCCAGCAGGGCTGCGGAGACCCAGTACTTC
TRBJ1-6 . many TRBV3-1 CASSLQGDIRNSPLHF TGTGCCAGCAGCCTCCAGGGTGACATAAGGAATTCACCCCTCCACTTT
TRBJ2-7 . few TRBV27 CASRWGASYEQYF TGTGCCAGCAGGTGGGGGGCGTCCTACGAGCAGTACTTC
TRBJ2-1 . . TRBV20-1 CSAVGTDSYNEQFF TGCAGTGCGGTTGGGACGGACTCCTACAATGAGCAGTTCTTC
TRBJ2-7 . many TRBV25-1 CASSALDGYEQYF TGTGCCAGCAGCGCCCTGGACGGGTACGAGCAGTACTTC
TRBJ1-1 . many TRBV9 CASSEAATWNTEAFF TGTGCCAGCAGTGAGGCAGCTACCTGGAACACTGAAGCTTTCTTT
TRBJ2-7 . . TRBV5-4 CASSFGQRSYEQYF TGTGCCAGCAGCTTCGGACAGCGGTCCTACGAGCAGTACTTC
TRBJ2-2 . . TRBV25-1 CASSEEAKPGELFF TGTGCCAGCAGCGAGGAGGCGAAACCCGGGGAGCTGTTTTTT
TRBJ1-5 . many TRBV20-1 CSAKGSLFNQPQHF TGCAGTGCAAAAGGTTCCCTTTTTAATCAGCCCCAGCATTTT
TRBJ1-1 . few TRBV6-5 CASRGQINTEAFF TGTGCCAGCAGAGGACAGATCAACACTGAAGCTTTCTTT
TRBJ1-6 . few TRBV28 CASTAQTASSPLHF TGTGCCAGCACTGCCCAGACAGCATCCTCACCCCTCCACTTT
TRBJ2-1 . . TRBV28 CASSRAGRTYNEQFF TGTGCCAGCAGCCGCGCCGGGAGAACCTACAATGAGCAGTTCTTC
TRBJ2-3 . . TRBV12-3/TRBV12-4 CASSQDRETDTQYF TGTGCCAGCTCCCAGGACAGAGAGACAGATACGCAGTATTTT
TRBJ1-3 TRBD1 . TRBV7-6 CASSPIGQETGNTIYF TGTGCCAGCAGCCCTATCGGACAGGAAACTGGAAACACCATATATTTT
TRBJ1-2 . . TRBV19 CASSIVGRTYGYTF TGTGCCAGTAGTATAGTAGGGCGGACCTATGGCTACACCTTC
TRBJ1-1 TRBD1 . TRBV25-1 CASSRDRTTQAFF TGTGCCAGCAGTCGGGACAGGACAACCCAAGCTTTCTTT
TRBJ2-1 . few TRBV12-3/TRBV12-4 CASRLGADEQFF TGTGCCAGCAGGCTTGGGGCCGATGAGCAGTTCTTC
TRBJ2-7 TRBD1 few TRBV5-4 CASSLQGGTSYEQYF TGTGCCAGCAGCTTACAGGGGGGAACCTCCTACGAGCAGTACTTC
TRBJ2-7 . . TRBV27 CASSSRQGGYEQYF TGTGCCAGCAGTTCGAGACAGGGAGGGTACGAGCAGTACTTC
TRBJ1-5 . many TRBV12-3/TRBV12-4 CASSTRTLSNQPQHF TGTGCCAGCAGTACCCGGACACTTAGCAATCAGCCCCAGCATTTT
TRBJ2-3 TRBD2 few TRBV7-2 CASFSGGAPDTQYF TGTGCCAGTTTTAGCGGGGGGGCTCCAGATACGCAGTATTTT
TRBJ2-4 . . TRBV28 CASSLDKNIQYF TGTGCCAGCAGTTTGGATAAAAACATTCAGTACTTC
TRBJ2-3 . many TRBV27 CASSFSGPDTQYF TGTGCCAGCAGTTTTTCAGGGCCAGATACGCAGTATTTT
TRBJ2-5 . few TRBV7-2 CASSLSRRAAQETQYF TGTGCCAGCAGCCTTAGCCGCAGGGCCGCCCAAGAGACCCAGTACTTC
TRBJ2-3 . many TRBV5-1 CASSPGRGNTDTQYF TGCGCCAGCAGCCCGGGACGGGGGAACACAGATACGCAGTATTTT
TRBJ1-6 TRBD1 . TRBV20-1 CSYTRVGQRNSPLHF TGCAGTTACACACGAGTGGGACAGCGAAATTCACCCCTCCACTTT